This TCR beta chain was documented in a study of cytomegalovirus exposure and HLA in healthy donors. Study context: The approximately 120 million unique TCR beta sequences, from approximately 170 million T cells, were found by an earlier analysis. For the approximately 420 genotyped donors, approximately 83% fell within the Caucasian-associated ancestry cluster.

This CDR3 has 14 residues. Germline V gene data show CDR1 as MNHEY and CDR2 as SMNVEV (reference sequence). Deletions cut 5 bases from V and 3 bases from J, with 14 bases between. Worth noting for this clone: Its antigen remains unidentified.

A multiplex PCR was run with 60 Vbeta primers and 13 Jbeta primers. Sequencing used immunoSEQ multiplex PCR; TCRdb keeps in-frame clones, though not all of them. The sample consists of some 150,000 clones, 60% to 85% of them appearing once. Findings and limits, study-wide: CMV serostatus was the only immune exposure information that was available. Productive status was seen about 90% or about 30% of the time for most TCR beta V segments in an earlier analysis.

V gene TRBV27 combines with J gene TRBJ2-7; a weak D match, TRBD1 (5 bases). The source of this sequence is a woman aged 40 to 50 in good health and CMV-seropositive. The sequenced material came from PBMCs. This CDR3 reads CASSHRQSGYEQYF. In nucleotides, the CDR3 is TGTGCCAGCAGTCACCGACAGTCGGGCTACGAGCAGTACTTC.